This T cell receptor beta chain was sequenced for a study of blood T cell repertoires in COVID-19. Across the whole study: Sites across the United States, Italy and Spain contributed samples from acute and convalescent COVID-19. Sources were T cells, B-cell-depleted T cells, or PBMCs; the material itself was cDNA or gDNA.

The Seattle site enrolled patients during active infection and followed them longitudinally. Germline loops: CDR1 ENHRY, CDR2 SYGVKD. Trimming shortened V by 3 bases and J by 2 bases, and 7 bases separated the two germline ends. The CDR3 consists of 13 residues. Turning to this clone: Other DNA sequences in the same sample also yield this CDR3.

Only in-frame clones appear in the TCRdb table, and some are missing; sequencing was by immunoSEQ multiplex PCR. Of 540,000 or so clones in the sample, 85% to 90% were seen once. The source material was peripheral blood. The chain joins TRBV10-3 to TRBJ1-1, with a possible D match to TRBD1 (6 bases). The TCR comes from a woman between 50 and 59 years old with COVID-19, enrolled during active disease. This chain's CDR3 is CAISEQGNTEAFF. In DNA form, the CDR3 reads TGTGCCATCAGTGAACAGGGTAACACTGAAGCTTTCTTT.